Listed below are T cell receptor beta chains from one sample, sequenced in a study of OX40 agonist ivuxolimab in advanced cancers. The method was immunoSEQ multiplex PCR; TCRdb's version includes in-frame clones alone and lacks a portion of them. The table has 30,000 or so clones, about 82% seen once; the top ten hold more than 20%. The material sequenced was CD4+ or CD8+ T cells sorted from blood, taken in a trial of the OX40 agonist ivuxolimab. Every receptor here comes from an adult with an advanced solid tumor such as melanoma, head and neck, liver or kidney cancer. CDR3s include the opening cysteine and the closing phenylalanine or tryptophan. A D gene is named only where the DNA matches it firmly. Size values are once, few and many counts, or a class for expanded clones, and some rows have none.

clone size	V gene	J gene	D gene	CDR3 protein	CDR3 DNA
-	TRBV7-6	TRBJ2-7	-	CASSQVGYEQYF	TGTGCCAGCAGCCAAGTAGGCTACGAGCAGTACTTC
once	TRBV27	TRBJ2-1	-	CASSWSTNNEQFF	TGTGCCAGCAGTTGGTCTACCAACAATGAGCAGTTCTTC
-	TRBV27	TRBJ2-5	-	CASSFSTGQETQYF	TGTGCCAGCAGTTTTTCGACTGGACAAGAGACCCAGTACTTC
few	TRBV7-9	TRBJ2-7	TRBD1	CASSLAGQGAQYEQYF	TGTGCCAGCAGCTTAGCGGGACAGGGGGCTCAGTACGAGCAGTACTTC
-	TRBV10-3	TRBJ2-7	-	CAISESTQGYNEQYF	TGTGCCATCAGTGAGTCCACCCAGGGATACAACGAGCAGTACTTC
-	TRBV18	TRBJ2-4	TRBD2	CASSANILAGLGENIQYF	TGTGCCAGCTCAGCCAATATCCTAGCGGGGCTAGGGGAAAACATTCAGTACTTC
-	TRBV11-1	TRBJ2-3	TRBD2	CASRSSGASTDTQYF	TGTGCCAGCAGAAGTAGCGGGGCCTCGACAGATACGCAGTATTTT
-	TRBV27	TRBJ2-3	-	CASSSGPIAGFTDTQYF	TGTGCCAGCAGTTCCGGCCCAATCGCGGGATTCACAGATACGCAGTATTTT
-	TRBV29-1	TRBJ2-7	-	CSVVEGPYEQYF	TGCAGCGTGGTTGAGGGGCCCTACGAGCAGTACTTC
-	TRBV10-3	TRBJ2-2	TRBD1	CAIPSDRVDTGELFF	TGTGCCATCCCCTCAGACAGGGTGGACACCGGGGAGCTGTTTTTT
-	TRBV7-2	TRBJ2-2	TRBD2	CASSSPSGRPGELFF	TGTGCCAGCAGCTCCCCCAGCGGGAGGCCCGGGGAGCTGTTTTTT
-	TRBV27	TRBJ2-3	TRBD2	CASTQSTPGGGGEDTQYF	TGTGCCAGCACCCAATCAACCCCCGGGGGGGGTGGGGAAGATACGCAGTATTTT
-	TRBV27	TRBJ2-7	-	CASSISRRLSYEQYF	TGTGCCAGCAGTATCTCCCGCCGGCTATCCTACGAGCAGTACTTC
-	TRBV7-3	TRBJ2-7	TRBD1	CASSLISGTGSYEQYF	TGTGCCAGCAGCTTAATATCTGGGACAGGGTCCTACGAGCAGTACTTC
once	TRBV25-1	TRBJ1-2	TRBD1	CASSPGTGFGYTF	TGTGCCAGCTCGCCCGGGACAGGGTTTGGCTACACCTTC
-	TRBV7-2	TRBJ2-2	-	CASSLGIGTGELFF	TGTGCCAGCAGCTTAGGAATTGGCACCGGGGAGCTGTTTTTT
-	TRBV6-1	TRBJ1-1	-	CARGLGRDGNTGAFF	TGTGCCAGGGGATTGGGGAGGGACGGGAACACTGGAGCTTTCTTT
-	TRBV6-6	TRBJ2-1	-	CASSYQGSYNEQFF	TGTGCCAGCAGTTACCAGGGGTCCTACAATGAGCAGTTCTTC
few	TRBV6-1	TRBJ2-5	-	CASIGTGETQYF	TGTGCCAGCATAGGGACTGGAGAGACCCAGTACTTC
-	TRBV7-9	TRBJ2-6	-	CASSSRDTGSGANVLTF	TGTGCCAGCAGCTCTCGGGACACCGGCTCTGGGGCCAACGTCCTGACTTTC
-	TRBV2	TRBJ1-2	-	CATRSTSGYTF	TGTGCCACCCGATCTACGTCCGGCTACACCTTC
few	TRBV7-3	TRBJ2-2	TRBD2	CASSLTSGTPGELFF	TGTGCCAGCAGCTTAACTAGCGGGACTCCCGGGGAGCTGTTTTTT
-	TRBV29-1	TRBJ2-2	TRBD1	CSVEPRTGAGELFF	TGCAGCGTTGAACCCCGGACAGGGGCCGGGGAGCTGTTTTTT
-	TRBV30	TRBJ1-5	TRBD1	CAWSTGQGVQPQHF	TGTGCCTGGAGTACAGGACAGGGGGTTCAGCCCCAGCATTTT
once	TRBV19	TRBJ2-1	TRBD2	CASSIPPGWRGYNEQFF	TGTGCCAGTAGTATACCCCCGGGGTGGCGGGGGTACAATGAGCAGTTCTTC
-	TRBV14	TRBJ2-3	TRBD2	CASSQARLADTQYF	TGTGCCAGCAGCCAGGCCCGACTAGCGGATACGCAGTATTTT
-	TRBV28	TRBJ2-1	-	CASAGVSSYNEQFF	TGTGCCAGTGCAGGGGTCAGCTCCTACAATGAGCAGTTCTTC
few	TRBV6-6	TRBJ1-2	-	CASGGGVNGYTF	TGTGCCAGCGGTGGAGGGGTTAATGGCTACACCTTC
-	TRBV7-9	TRBJ2-3	TRBD2	CASSLLAGRGEDTQYF	TGTGCCAGCAGCTTACTAGCGGGGAGGGGAGAAGATACGCAGTATTTT
-	TRBV6-1	TRBJ1-2	-	CASSERARGSYGYTF	TGTGCCAGCAGTGAACGGGCCAGGGGAAGTTATGGCTACACCTTC
few	TRBV9	TRBJ1-1	TRBD1	CASSAHPGQDTEAFF	TGTGCCAGCAGCGCCCACCCGGGACAGGACACTGAAGCTTTCTTT
-	TRBV9	TRBJ2-1	TRBD2	CASSASSGGAYNEQFF	TGTGCCAGCAGCGCCAGCTCCGGGGGGGCTTACAATGAGCAGTTCTTC
-	TRBV9	TRBJ2-3	TRBD2	CASSPSSGGVTDTQYF	TGTGCCAGCAGCCCGTCTAGCGGGGGGGTCACAGATACGCAGTATTTT
-	TRBV7-8	TRBJ2-1	-	CASSLEGGIEQFF	TGTGCCAGCAGCTTAGAAGGGGGGATTGAGCAGTTCTTC
-	TRBV5-3	TRBJ2-3	-	CASSLALDTQYF	TGTGCCAGCAGCTTGGCACTAGATACGCAGTATTTT
-	TRBV7-6	TRBJ1-2	-	CASSSKGRAGGYTF	TGTGCCAGCAGCTCCAAGGGCAGGGCGGGTGGCTACACCTTC
few	TRBV4-2	TRBJ1-1	-	CASSQDVAGEAFF	TGTGCCAGCAGCCAAGATGTGGCAGGGGAAGCTTTCTTT
-	TRBV7-6	TRBJ1-1	-	CASSLTGNTEAFF	TGTGCCAGCAGCTTGACAGGGAACACTGAAGCTTTCTTT
-	TRBV2	TRBJ1-2	-	CASSDQTRWNYGYTF	TGTGCCAGCAGTGATCAGACGCGATGGAACTATGGCTACACCTTC
-	TRBV19	TRBJ2-7	-	CASSPGYGNEQYF	TGTGCCAGTAGTCCAGGATATGGAAACGAGCAGTACTTC
-	TRBV28	TRBJ1-5	TRBD1	CASSLRDRGYQPQHF	TGTGCCAGCAGTCTAAGGGACAGAGGGTATCAGCCCCAGCATTTT
once	TRBV6-5	TRBJ2-1	-	CASSYSAGNEQFF	TGTGCCAGCAGTTACTCGGCAGGCAATGAGCAGTTCTTC
-	TRBV27	TRBJ2-7	TRBD2	CASSGGGYEQYF	TGTGCCAGCAGTGGGGGGGGGTACGAGCAGTACTTC
-	TRBV6-1	TRBJ2-2	TRBD1	CASTKTGVNTGELFF	TGTGCCAGCACTAAAACAGGGGTCAACACCGGGGAGCTGTTTTTT
-	TRBV11-2	TRBJ2-5	TRBD2	CASSHQGAGGLVQYF	TGTGCCAGCAGCCACCAGGGAGCGGGAGGATTGGTGCAGTACTTC
-	TRBV10-2	TRBJ2-3	TRBD2	CASSESLAGGLNPTDTQYF	TGCGCCAGCAGTGAGTCGTTAGCGGGAGGGCTTAACCCCACAGATACGCAGTATTTT
-	TRBV11-2	TRBJ1-1	-	CASSTSGGDTEAFF	TGTGCCAGCAGCACCAGTGGGGGGGACACTGAAGCTTTCTTT
few	TRBV29-1	TRBJ2-1	TRBD2	CSVAGTSGKWDEQFF	TGCAGCGTGGCCGGGACTAGCGGGAAGTGGGATGAGCAGTTCTTC